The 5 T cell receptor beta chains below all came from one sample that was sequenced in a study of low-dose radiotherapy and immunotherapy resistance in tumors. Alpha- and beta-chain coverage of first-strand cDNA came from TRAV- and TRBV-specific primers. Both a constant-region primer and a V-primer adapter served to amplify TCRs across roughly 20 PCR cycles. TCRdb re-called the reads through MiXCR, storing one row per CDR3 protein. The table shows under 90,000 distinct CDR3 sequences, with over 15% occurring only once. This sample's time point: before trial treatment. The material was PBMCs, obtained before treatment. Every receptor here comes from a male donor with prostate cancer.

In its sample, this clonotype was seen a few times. The CDR3, as DNA: TGCAGTGCCCGCGTTGTGGGTTATAGCAATCAGCCCCAGCATTTT. This sequence encodes CSARVVGYSNQPQHF. The gene calls are TRBV20-1 and TRBJ1-5; unclear D gene. Deletions cut 6 bases from V and 0 bases from J, with 15 bases between. CDR3 length: 15 residues. In germline, CDR1 is DFQATT, CDR2 SNEGSKA (reference sequence).

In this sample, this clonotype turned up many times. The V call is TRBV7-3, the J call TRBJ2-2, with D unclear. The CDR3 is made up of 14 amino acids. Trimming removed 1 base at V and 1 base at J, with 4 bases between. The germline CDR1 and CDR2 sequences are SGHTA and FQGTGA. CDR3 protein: CASSLSGNTGELFF. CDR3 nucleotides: TGTGCCAGCAGCTTAAGTGGGAACACCGGGGAGCTGTTTTTT. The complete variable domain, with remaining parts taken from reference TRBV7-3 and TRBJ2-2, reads GAGVSQTPSNKVTEKGKYVELRCDPISGHTALYWYRQSLGQGPEFLIYFQGTGAADDSGLPNDRFFAVRPEGSVSTLKIQRTERGDSAVYLCASSLSGNTGELFFGEGSRLTVL.

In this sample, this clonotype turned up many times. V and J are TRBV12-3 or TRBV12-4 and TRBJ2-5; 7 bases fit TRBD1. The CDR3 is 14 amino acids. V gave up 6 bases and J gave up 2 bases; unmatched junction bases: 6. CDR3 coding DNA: TGTGCCAGCAGCCTTCAGGGACAGCAAGAGACCCAGTACTTC. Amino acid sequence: CASSLQGQQETQYF.

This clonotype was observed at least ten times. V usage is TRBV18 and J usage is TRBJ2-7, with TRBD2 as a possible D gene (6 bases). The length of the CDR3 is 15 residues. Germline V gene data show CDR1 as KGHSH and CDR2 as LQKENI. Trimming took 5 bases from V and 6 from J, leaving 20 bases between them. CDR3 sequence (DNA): TGTGCCAGCTCAATGCGCAGGCCCACGGGGGTCGAGCAGTACTTC. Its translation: CASSMRRPTGVEQYF.

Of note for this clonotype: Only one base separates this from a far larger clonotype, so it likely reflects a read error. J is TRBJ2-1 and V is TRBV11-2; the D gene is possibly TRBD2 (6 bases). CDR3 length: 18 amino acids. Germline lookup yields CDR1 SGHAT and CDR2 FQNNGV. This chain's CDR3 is CASRLGGPGRGGSYEQFF. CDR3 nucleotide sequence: TGTGCCAGCAGGTTAGGCGGGCCCGGGAGAGGAGGCTCCTACGAGCAGTTCTTC.